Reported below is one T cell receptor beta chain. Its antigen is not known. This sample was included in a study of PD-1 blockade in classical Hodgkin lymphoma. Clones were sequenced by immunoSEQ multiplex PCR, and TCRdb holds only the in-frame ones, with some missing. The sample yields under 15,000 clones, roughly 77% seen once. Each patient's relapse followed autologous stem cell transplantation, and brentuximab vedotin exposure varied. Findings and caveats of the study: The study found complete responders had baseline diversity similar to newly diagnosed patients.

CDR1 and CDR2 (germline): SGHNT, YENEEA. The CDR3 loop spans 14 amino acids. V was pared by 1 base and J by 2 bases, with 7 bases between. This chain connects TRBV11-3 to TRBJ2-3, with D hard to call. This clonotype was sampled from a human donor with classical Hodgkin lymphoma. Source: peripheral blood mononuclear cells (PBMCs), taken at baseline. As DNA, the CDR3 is TGTGCCAGCAGCTTAGGGGATACCACAGATACGCAGTATTTT. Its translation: CASSLGDTTDTQYF.